The 26 T cell receptor beta chains presented below share a single source sample, sequenced in a study of shared clonotypes between healthy human individuals. Some clones are missing from TCRdb's copy, which holds only in-frame ones; the method was immunoSEQ multiplex PCR. This sample yields a few million clones, of which nearly 97% are seen a single time; about 0.13% belongs to the top ten. The sequenced sample consisted of naive CD4+ T cells sorted from blood. Specified subset: CD45RA+ positively selected. The receptor source for this set is a man between 18 and 35 years old in good health.

J is TRBJ2-2 and V is TRBV4-3; 8 nucleotides line up with TRBD1. The CDR3 is 18 amino acids. V gave up 0 bases and J gave up 7 bases; unmatched junction bases: 13. The germline V gene encodes CDR1 LGHNA and CDR2 YSLEER. The CDR3 DNA reads TGCGCCAGCAGCCAAGAAGCAGGGGGCAAATCGATTGGCGGGGAGCTGTTTTTT. It yields the protein CASSQEAGGKSIGGELFF.

The V call is TRBV2, the J call TRBJ2-5; 10 bases agree with TRBD1. The germline V gene has CDR1 SNHLY and CDR2 FYNNEI. Trimming removed 7 bases from V and 3 bases from J; junction bases left unmatched: 5. CDR3 length equals 14 residues. The CDR3 DNA reads TGTGCCAGCATTAAGGACAGGGGGGAAGAGACCCAGTACTTC. Translation gives CASIKDRGEETQYF.

As for this clone: The sample has other DNA sequences that encode this CDR3 too. This chain uses TRBV6-5 with TRBJ2-7; D might be TRBD1 (6 bases). Trimming shortened V by 6 bases and J by 3 bases, and 12 bases separated the two germline ends. Germline CDR1 and CDR2: MNHEY and SVGAGI. The length of the CDR3 is 13 residues. CDR3 sequence: CASSQGRNYEQYF. As DNA, the CDR3 is TGTGCCAGCAGCCAGGGGAGAAACTACGAGCAGTACTTC.

This chain links TRBV29-1 with TRBJ1-1, with TRBD1 matching over 10 bases. This CDR3 region has 15 residues. Germline lookup yields CDR1 SQVTM and CDR2 ANQGSEA. V lost 6 bases and J lost 5; bases outside the gene matches: 12. The CDR3 reads CSVTGTGVVRTEAFF. The CDR3 nucleotides are TGCAGCGTCACCGGGACAGGGGTGGTACGGACTGAAGCTTTCTTT.

This clone turned up a few times. This sample includes further DNA sequences coding for the same CDR3. V gene TRBV5-1 combines with J gene TRBJ1-3; D is unclear. The CDR3 totals 14 residues. Germline loops: CDR1 SGHRS, CDR2 YFSETQ. Trimming left V 4 bases short and J 0 bases short, with 8 bases between. In nucleotides, the CDR3 is TGCGCCAGCAGCCCGGGAAGCTCTGGAAACACCATATATTTT. Amino acids: CASSPGSSGNTIYF.

This clone was counted once. The conserved phenylalanine or tryptophan normally closing the CDR3 is absent here, so this likely arose from a read error. The chain uses TRBV2 and TRBJ1-6, with D unresolved. The CDR3 extends over 15 amino acids. The germline V gene encodes CDR1 SNHLY and CDR2 FYNNEI. Trimming cost V 6 bases and J 2 bases, with 11 bases left between them. Written as DNA, the CDR3 is TGTGCCAGCAGGACGGACGTAACCTATAATTCACCCCTCCACCTT. Its protein is CASRTDVTYNSPLHL.

The chain couples TRBV19 to TRBJ1-2; 7 bases line up with TRBD1. This CDR3 contains 17 residues. Germline loops: CDR1 LNHDA, CDR2 SQIVND (reference sequence). The trim removed 2 bases at V and 8 bases at J, leaving 17 bases unmatched. The CDR3 DNA is TGTGCCAGTAGTATACTTGGGGCAGGGGGAAGGGAGAGAGGCTACACCTTC. Translation gives CASSILGAGGRERGYTF.

This chain connects TRBV14 to TRBJ1-2; the D is unclear. The V end lost 4 bases, the J end lost 7 bases, and 13 bases lay between the germline ends. The CDR3 spans 13 residues. Per germline, CDR1 SGHDN and CDR2 FVKESK. The CDR3 sequence is CASSPSPWGGYTF. Here the CDR3 DNA reads TGTGCCAGCAGCCCGTCCCCCTGGGGTGGCTACACCTTC. The variable domain in full, with the rest retrieved from reference TRBV14 and TRBJ1-2, is EAGVTQFPSHSVIEKGQTVTLRCDPISGHDNLYWYRRVMGKEIKFLLHFVKESKQDESGMPNNRFLAERTGGTYSTLKVQPAELEDSGVYFCASSPSPWGGYTFGSGTRLTVV.

For the CDR3, the DNA is TGCGCCAGCAGCCTTTTCCCGCGGGGGGCTTATAATTCACCCCTCCACTTT. Encoded protein: CASSLFPRGAYNSPLHF. V is TRBV4-1 and J is TRBJ1-6, with TRBD1 as a possible D gene (6 bases). Trimming left V 4 bases short and J 4 bases short, with 17 bases between. Germline CDR1 and CDR2: MGHRA and YSYEKL. The CDR3 length is 17 residues.

This rearrangement joins TRBV7-2 to TRBJ2-1; TRBD2 matches at 10 bases. The germline CDR1 and CDR2 sequences are SGHTA and FQGNSA. V trimming: 4 bases; J trimming: 4 bases; junction bases outside the gene matches: 7. The CDR3 length is 16 residues. The CDR3 spells CASSSLAGVSYNEQFF. CDR3 nucleotides: TGTGCCAGCAGCTCGCTAGCGGGAGTTTCGTACAATGAGCAGTTCTTC.

V is TRBV10-1 and J is TRBJ2-1; D unclear. The V gene lost 0 bases and the J gene lost 2 bases, with 8 bases spanning the gap. The CDR3 sequence is 15 residues long. Germline CDR1 WNHNN, CDR2 SYGVQD (reference sequence). Written as DNA, the CDR3 is TGCGCCAGCAGTGAGTCGAACCTTCCCTACAATGAGCAGTTCTTC. Protein product: CASSESNLPYNEQFF.

The chain carries TRBV6-1 and TRBJ2-7; D remains unclear. This CDR3 comprises 14 residues. V dropped 4 bases and J dropped 2 bases, with 12 bases sitting between them. Looked up from germline, CDR1 is MNHNS and CDR2 is SASEGT. The CDR3 DNA reads TGTGCCAGCAGTGCAGGACCGACCGCCTACGAGCAGTACTTC. Amino acid sequence: CASSAGPTAYEQYF.

CDR3 bases: TGCGCCAGCAGCTTAGGACAGGGGATCGGGGAGCTGTTTTTT. This gives the protein CASSLGQGIGELFF. J is TRBJ2-2 and V is TRBV5-1; the match to TRBD1 covers 9 bases. The germline gives CDR1 SGHRS, CDR2 YFSETQ. V gave up 2 bases and J gave up 7 bases; unmatched junction bases: 3. This CDR3 comprises 14 residues.

This chain uses TRBV12-5 with TRBJ2-2; TRBD2 matches 15 bases. Looked up from germline, CDR1 is LGHNT and CDR2 is FRNRAP. J was trimmed by 3 bases and V by 5 bases; bases with no gene match: 10. The CDR3 runs 19 residues. In DNA, the CDR3 is TGTGCTAGTGGTATAGGACTAGCGGGAGGGCCGAGAGACACCGGGGAGCTGTTTTTT. This gives the protein CASGIGLAGGPRDTGELFF.

CDR3 nucleotide sequence: TGTGCCAGCAGCATTAGCGGGAGTTCCTACGAGCAGTACTTC. Its protein product is CASSISGSSYEQYF. V usage is TRBV7-8 and J usage is TRBJ2-7, with 9 bases matching TRBD2. The length of the CDR3 is 14 residues. Trimming cost V 5 bases and J 1 base; bases outside gene matches: 3. Germline V gene data show CDR1 as SGHVS and CDR2 as FQNEAQ.

The chain uses TRBV5-1 and TRBJ2-3, with 12 bases identical to TRBD2. This CDR3 has 17 amino acids. The V and J ends lost 4 bases and 4 bases, in that order; junction bases with no gene match: 10. Germline lookup yields CDR1 SGHRS and CDR2 YFSETQ. CDR3 loop: CASSHIPLAGGPDTQYF. CDR3 DNA: TGCGCCAGCAGCCATATCCCGCTAGCGGGGGGGCCAGATACGCAGTATTTT.

The CDR3 here is CAWSVGGTLETQYF. For the CDR3, the DNA is TGTGCCTGGAGTGTAGGTGGCACTCTGGAGACCCAGTACTTC. V and J are TRBV30 and TRBJ2-5; no clear D. Germline-derived CDR1 and CDR2 are GTSNPN and SVGIG (reference sequence). V was cut by 0 bases and J by 5 bases, with 13 bases left in between. There are 14 residues in the CDR3.

The chain uses TRBV7-3 and TRBJ2-1; D uncertain. The germline V and J ends were trimmed by 8 bases and 0 bases, with 8 bases remaining between them. The germline V gene encodes CDR1 SGHTA and CDR2 FQGTGA. The CDR3 is 13 amino acids. CDR3 protein: CASRLDSYNEQFF. In DNA form, the CDR3 reads TGTGCCAGCCGACTGGACTCCTACAATGAGCAGTTCTTC.

The chain combines TRBV30 with TRBJ1-2; 10 bases match TRBD1. With V trimmed by 4 bases and J by 4 bases, 3 bases remained unmatched. CDR3 length equals 13 residues. Germline V gene data show CDR1 as GTSNPN and CDR2 as SVGIG (reference sequence). The CDR3 is CAWTRDRGYGYTF. In nucleotides, the CDR3 is TGTGCCTGGACCCGGGACAGGGGCTATGGCTACACCTTC.

The V and J genes are TRBV6-4 and TRBJ2-2, with D hard to call. With 2 bases removed from V and 4 bases from J, the gap between germline ends came to 5 bases. CDR1 and CDR2 from the germline V gene are MRHNA and SNTAGT. The CDR3 loop spans 13 amino acids. Here the CDR3 reads CASSDDSTGELFF. CDR3 sequence (DNA): TGTGCCAGCAGTGACGATAGCACCGGGGAGCTGTTTTTT.

The chain joins TRBV9 to TRBJ2-7, with TRBD1 matching over 9 bases. The ends lost 3 bases at V and 7 bases at J; junction bases unmatched: 8. The germline CDR1 and CDR2 sequences are SGDLS and YYNGEE. The CDR3 sequence is 14 residues long. Here the CDR3 reads CASSAQGAWGEQYF. The DNA of the CDR3 is TGTGCCAGCAGCGCACAGGGGGCCTGGGGAGAGCAGTACTTC.

Concerning this clone itself: Additional DNA sequences in this sample encode the identical CDR3. The CDR3 sequence is CASSLGNSGNTIYF. The CDR3 region has the DNA TGTGCCAGCAGCTTGGGGAACTCTGGAAACACCATATATTTT. The chain joins TRBV5-6 to TRBJ1-3, with no clear D. This CDR3 is built from 14 residues. Trimming stripped 0 bases from V and 0 bases from J, with 4 bases between. Germline CDR1 and CDR2: SGHDT and YYEEEE.

This chain links TRBV19 with TRBJ2-2; possibly TRBD1 or TRBD2 for D (6 bases each). V lost 6 bases to trimming and J lost 6 bases, with 17 bases between them. Germline CDR1 and CDR2: LNHDA and SQIVND (reference sequence). This CDR3 region has 15 residues. CDR3 protein: CASSPAKGGAGELFF. The DNA for the CDR3 is TGTGCCAGTAGCCCCGCTAAGGGGGGTGCCGGGGAGCTGTTTTTT.

The rearrangement links TRBV10-3 to TRBJ2-7; D is unresolved. The CDR3 consists of 15 residues. Per the germline V gene, CDR1 is ENHRY and CDR2 is SYGVKD. Deletions cut 3 bases from V and 0 bases from J, with 12 bases between. This chain's CDR3 is CAISDSARSSYEQYF. The CDR3 bases are TGTGCCATCAGTGATTCGGCCCGCAGCTCCTACGAGCAGTACTTC.

The CDR3 sequence: CASSAGLAGEETQYF. The CDR3 nucleotides read TGCGCCAGCAGCGCCGGACTAGCGGGTGAAGAGACCCAGTACTTC. The chain joins TRBV5-1 to TRBJ2-5, with TRBD2 matching over 11 bases. This CDR3 has 15 amino acids. Germline lookup yields CDR1 SGHRS and CDR2 YFSETQ. The trim removed 4 bases at V and 3 bases at J, leaving 5 bases unmatched.

The count of this clone is one. V gene TRBV6-5 combines with J gene TRBJ2-7; D may be TRBD1 or TRBD2 (6 bases each). Per the germline V gene, CDR1 is MNHEY and CDR2 is SVGAGI. V was shortened by 0 bases and J by 5 bases, with 11 bases between the two germline ends. This CDR3 is 14 amino acids long. The CDR3 loop reads CASSYSGGKDEQYF. The CDR3 nucleotides read TGTGCCAGCAGTTACTCAGGGGGGAAGGACGAGCAGTACTTC.